The 9 T cell receptor beta chains in this list originate from one sample, sequenced in a study of T cells in Graves' hyperthyroidism and ophthalmopathy. Amplified TCR beta CDR3 regions came from RNA transcripts. A first-round RT-PCR of the TCR CDR3 used the HTBI primer set. From the multiplex PCR reads, TCRdb called clonotypes with MiXCR, one entry per CDR3 protein. This sample has hundreds of thousands of distinct CDR3 sequences, with roughly a sixth found just once. The sample taken for sequencing was blood. These receptors came from a woman aged 40-49 years with Graves' ophthalmopathy.

The chain has TRBV11-2 and TRBJ2-2; no clear D gene. Germline loops: CDR1 SGHAT, CDR2 FQNNGV. The CDR3 runs 15 residues. V was trimmed by 0 bases and J by 0 bases, leaving 5 bases between them. The CDR3: CASSLDGTNTGELFF. CDR3 nucleotide sequence: TGTGCCAGCAGCTTAGACGGAACGAACACCGGGGAGCTGTTTTTT.

This clonotype was counted between two and nine times. This chain joins TRBV30 and TRBJ2-7, with D tentatively TRBD2 (5 bases). V was pared by 2 bases and J by 4 bases, with 12 bases between. Germline assignment: CDR1 GTSNPN and CDR2 SVGIG (reference sequence). CDR3 length: 13 amino acids. The CDR3 DNA follows: TGTGCCTGGAGTTTCGGGGAAACGTACGAGCAGTACTTC. Protein product: CAWSFGETYEQYF.

This clonotype was observed a few times. The chain has TRBV7-2 and TRBJ1-1; perhaps TRBD1 as D (5 bases). V shed 5 bases and J shed 6 bases, with 16 bases lying between them. The CDR3 consists of 14 residues. Per germline, CDR1 SGHTA and CDR2 FQGNSA. The CDR3 coding sequence is TGTGCCAGCAGCCCGATTTCAGGGATGCCTGAAGCTTTCTTT. Protein: CASSPISGMPEAFF.

In this sample, this clonotype turned up many times. The J gene is TRBJ2-5, the V gene TRBV28; 9 bases agree with TRBD2. V gave up 7 bases and J gave up 3 bases; unmatched junction bases: 6. The CDR3 covers 14 residues. Germline-derived CDR1 and CDR2 are MDHEN and SYDVKM. In DNA form, the CDR3 reads TGTGCCAGCAAAACTAGCGGGTTCGAAGAGACCCAGTACTTC. Translated, it gives CASKTSGFEETQYF. Supplemented by reference TRBV28 and TRBJ2-5, the full variable domain reads DVKVTQSSRYLVKRTGEKVFLECVQDMDHENMFWYRQDPGLGLRLIYFSYDVKMKEKGDIPEGYSVSREKKERFSLILESASTNQTSMYLCASKTSGFEETQYFGPGTRLLVL.

The CDR3 reads CASSIERERFYEQYF. For the CDR3, the DNA is TGTGCCAGCAGTATCGAGCGGGAGAGATTCTACGAGCAGTACTTC. This chain joins TRBV6-2 or TRBV6-3 and TRBJ2-7, with 8 bases that match TRBD2. Germline CDR1 is MNHEY and CDR2 is SVGEGT. The CDR3 has 15 residues. The V and J ends lost 5 bases and 3 bases, in that order; junction bases with no gene match: 9.

This chain uses TRBV7-2 with TRBJ1-3, with D hard to call. The CDR3 covers 16 residues. The V end lost 1 base, the J end lost 0 bases, and 10 bases lay between the germline ends. CDR1 SGHTA and CDR2 FQGNSA come from the germline V gene. The CDR3 sequence: CASSLVFGSSGNTIYF. The DNA for the CDR3 is TGTGCCAGCAGCTTAGTGTTTGGGAGCTCTGGAAACACCATATATTTT.

This clonotype appeared many times. This chain uses TRBV27 with TRBJ2-3; perhaps TRBD1 as D (6 bases). The germline V and J ends were trimmed by 5 bases and 8 bases, with 23 bases remaining between them. CDR1 is MNHEY, CDR2 SMNVEV, per germline (reference sequence). The CDR3 contains 16 residues. This CDR3 is CASSQIGTGLGGTQYF. The CDR3 coding sequence is TGTGCCAGCAGTCAAATAGGTACAGGGCTCGGTGGTACGCAGTATTTT.

This clonotype was detected only a few times. One end of the junction does not line up with germline, which may come from a read error. The V and J genes are TRBV7-3 and TRBJ2-6, with TRBD1 identical over 8 bases. CDR1 and CDR2 from the germline V gene are SGHTA and FQGTGA. This CDR3 has 17 residues. CDR3 protein: CASSLTGGTSGANVLTF. In nucleotides, the CDR3 is TGTGCCAGCAGCCTAACAGGGGGGACGTCTGGGGCCAACGTCCTGACTTTC. Using reference TRBV7-3 and TRBJ2-6 for the parts outside the CDR3, the full variable domain is GAGVSQTPSNKVTEKGKYVELRCDPISGHTALYWYRQSLGQGPEFLIYFQGTGAADDSGLPNDRFFAVRPEGSVSTLKIQRTERGDSAVYLCASSLTGGTSGANVLTFGAGSRLTVL.

This clonotype was seen at least ten times. The chain joins TRBV13 to TRBJ2-3; D could derive from TRBD1 or TRBD2 (7 bases each). V gave up 2 bases and J gave up 1 base, with 19 bases separating them. Per the germline V gene, CDR1 is PRHDT and CDR2 is FYEKMQ (reference sequence). The CDR3 contains 18 residues. CDR3 sequence reads: CASSLRGLAAAGTDTQYF. In DNA form, the CDR3 reads TGTGCCAGCAGCTTAAGGGGGCTAGCGGCCGCGGGCACAGATACGCAGTATTTT.